A selection of T cell receptor beta chains follows, all from one sample in a study of PD-L1 blockade in urothelial cancer. Measured with immunoSEQ multiplex PCR; TCRdb has only the in-frame clones, and not every one. The repertoire holds tens of thousands of clones, with about 82% as singletons. The material sequenced was PBMCs, taken around atezolizumab (anti-PD-L1) treatment. All receptors come from a man between 40 and 49 years old with urothelial cancer. The CDR3 runs from the conserved cysteine through the conserved F or W. A D gene is named only where the DNA matches it firmly. Not all rows give a size; the values are once, few, many and, for expanded clones, a class.

D,size,J,V,CDR3,DNA
-,-,TRBJ2-1,TRBV7-6,CASSSRVSSYNEQFF,TGTGCCAGCAGCTCCAGGGTGAGCTCCTACAATGAGCAGTTCTTC
TRBD2,-,TRBJ2-7,TRBV18,CASSPTGGTSGKYEQYF,TGTGCCAGCTCACCGACAGGGGGGACTAGCGGGAAATACGAGCAGTACTTC
TRBD1,-,TRBJ2-2,TRBV9,CASRQGALSGELFF,TGTGCCAGCAGGCAGGGGGCGCTCAGCGGGGAGCTGTTTTTT
TRBD1,-,TRBJ1-4,TRBV5-1,CASSLGGQGIGEKLFF,TGCGCCAGCAGCTTAGGGGGACAGGGAATCGGTGAAAAACTGTTTTTT
-,-,TRBJ2-1,TRBV5-4,CASSPRLADNEQFF,TGTGCCAGCTCCCCGAGGCTAGCCGACAATGAGCAGTTCTTC
TRBD2,-,TRBJ2-2,TRBV27,CASRGLAGGHGTGELFF,TGTGCCAGCAGAGGACTAGCGGGAGGCCATGGCACCGGGGAGCTGTTTTTT
TRBD2,-,TRBJ2-4,TRBV19,CASSIGGRAPGAKNIQYF,TGTGCCAGTAGTATAGGAGGGAGGGCCCCGGGAGCCAAAAACATTCAGTACTTC
TRBD2,-,TRBJ2-1,TRBV5-1,CASSPPVDSGRNEQFF,TGCGCCAGCAGCCCTCCCGTAGATAGCGGGAGGAATGAGCAGTTCTTC
TRBD2,-,TRBJ2-1,TRBV25-1,CASSDSGRRHNEQFF,TGTGCCAGCAGTGACAGCGGGAGAAGGCACAATGAGCAGTTCTTC
-,once,TRBJ2-7,TRBV11-2,CASSQSGVRTYEQYF,TGTGCCAGCAGCCAGTCGGGAGTACGGACCTACGAGCAGTACTTC
-,-,TRBJ2-1,TRBV19,CASSSRGLPNEQFF,TGTGCCAGTAGTTCCCGCGGGTTGCCCAATGAGCAGTTCTTC
TRBD1,-,TRBJ1-2,TRBV5-4,CASSTDRVDGYTF,TGTGCCAGCAGCACAGACAGGGTTGATGGCTACACCTTC
TRBD1,-,TRBJ2-1,TRBV11-3,CASSLDGQGRINEQFF,TGTGCCAGCAGCTTAGATGGACAGGGTAGAATCAATGAGCAGTTCTTC
TRBD2,-,TRBJ2-1,TRBV6-5,CATRARGAYNEQFF,TGTGCCACCCGAGCCCGGGGGGCCTACAATGAGCAGTTCTTC
-,-,TRBJ2-5,TRBV4-3,CASSQDNSQETQYF,TGCGCCAGCAGCCAAGATAACAGCCAAGAGACCCAGTACTTC
-,-,TRBJ1-5,TRBV30,CAWNVGRREPQHF,TGTGCCTGGAATGTTGGCCGGAGGGAGCCCCAGCATTTT
-,-,TRBJ2-1,TRBV18,CASSPDSNSYNEQFF,TGTGCCAGCTCACCGGACTCCAATTCTTACAATGAGCAGTTCTTC
-,-,TRBJ2-7,TRBV28,CASSFQGHYEQYF,TGTGCCAGCAGTTTCCAGGGGCACTACGAGCAGTACTTC
TRBD2,few,TRBJ2-1,TRBV14,CASSPIAGASNEQFF,TGTGCCAGCAGCCCCATAGCGGGAGCGAGCAATGAGCAGTTCTTC
TRBD1,few,TRBJ2-5,TRBV7-9,CASSWTGGGRETQYF,TGTGCCAGCAGCTGGACAGGGGGTGGTCGAGAGACCCAGTACTTC
-,-,TRBJ2-1,TRBV5-6,CASSLSRTSDFNEQFF,TGTGCCAGCAGCTTGTCCAGGACAAGCGATTTCAATGAGCAGTTCTTC
TRBD1,once,TRBJ2-1,TRBV19,CASRPRDRGGNEQFF,TGTGCCAGTAGGCCCCGGGACAGGGGGGGCAATGAGCAGTTCTTC
-,-,TRBJ2-2,TRBV4-1,CASSREGQVNTGELFF,TGCGCCAGCAGCCGGGAGGGACAGGTCAACACCGGGGAGCTGTTTTTT
TRBD1,once,TRBJ1-2,TRBV11-2,CASSSDLRTGNYGYTF,TGTGCCAGCAGCTCTGACCTCAGGACAGGGAACTATGGCTACACCTTC
TRBD2,-,TRBJ2-1,TRBV28,CASSLRGEGYNEQFF,TGTGCCAGCAGCCTTCGGGGGGAGGGCTACAATGAGCAGTTCTTC
TRBD2,-,TRBJ2-3,TRBV27,CASSSAGVVTDTQYF,TGTGCCAGCAGTTCGGCGGGAGTTGTTACAGATACGCAGTATTTT
TRBD1,-,TRBJ1-2,TRBV7-9,CASSLVGTADGYTF,TGTGCCAGCAGCCTAGTCGGGACAGCGGATGGCTACACCTTC
-,-,TRBJ2-7,TRBV6-5,CASSSPRERTYEQYF,TGTGCCAGCAGTAGCCCCCGCGAACGAACCTACGAGCAGTACTTC
-,-,TRBJ1-1,TRBV21-1,CARQGLPEAFF,TGTGCCCGACAGGGGCTTCCTGAAGCTTTCTTT
-,-,TRBJ1-2,TRBV7-2,CASSRDSNYGYTF,TGTGCCAGCAGCCGAGACAGTAACTATGGCTACACCTTC
-,-,TRBJ2-4,TRBV6-5,CASSYSRDSRNIQYF,TGTGCCAGCAGTTACTCTAGAGACAGCCGAAACATTCAGTACTTC
TRBD2,-,TRBJ2-1,TRBV7-3,CASSLETSGYNEQFF,TGTGCCAGCAGCTTAGAGACTAGCGGCTACAATGAGCAGTTCTTC
-,-,TRBJ2-2,TRBV2,CASRQARGSTGELFF,TGTGCCAGCAGGCAAGCCAGGGGCAGCACCGGGGAGCTGTTTTTT
-,-,TRBJ2-2,TRBV19,CASSINQGRPGELFF,TGTGCCAGTAGTATAAACCAGGGAAGGCCCGGGGAGCTGTTTTTT
-,once,TRBJ2-7,TRBV5-1,CASSGAGYEQYF,TGCGCCAGCAGCGGGGCTGGATACGAGCAGTACTTC
TRBD1,few,TRBJ1-1,TRBV5-6,CASSYRDRPKGEAFF,TGTGCCAGCAGCTACCGGGACAGGCCGAAGGGAGAAGCTTTCTTT
-,-,TRBJ2-1,TRBV9,CASSVGSSRGNEQFF,TGTGCCAGCAGCGTAGGAAGCTCCCGGGGGAATGAGCAGTTCTTC
TRBD2,-,TRBJ2-1,TRBV11-2,CASSPGLESGEQFF,TGTGCCAGCAGCCCGGGACTAGAGTCAGGTGAGCAGTTCTTC
-,once,TRBJ2-7,TRBV29-1,CSATDSGYEQYF,TGCAGCGCTACCGATAGCGGCTACGAGCAGTACTTC
-,once,TRBJ2-5,TRBV18,CASSPTRQETQYF,TGTGCCAGCTCACCCACCAGACAAGAGACCCAGTACTTC
TRBD1,-,TRBJ2-7,TRBV2,CASSGQGAGEQYF,TGTGCCAGCAGCGGACAGGGGGCTGGCGAGCAGTACTTC
-,-,TRBJ1-1,TRBV10-2,CASSEVLSTEAFF,TGCGCCAGCAGTGAGGTCCTTTCCACTGAAGCTTTCTTT
TRBD2,-,TRBJ2-7,TRBV7-9,CASRPLAGGNHEQYF,TGTGCCAGCAGACCACTAGCGGGAGGGAACCACGAGCAGTACTTC
TRBD2,-,TRBJ2-5,TRBV28,CASRGLGGETQYF,TGTGCCAGCAGAGGCCTGGGGGGGGAGACCCAGTACTTC
-,-,TRBJ1-4,TRBV27,CASSPNRAGNEKLFF,TGTGCCAGCAGCCCAAACAGGGCGGGTAATGAAAAACTGTTTTTT
-,-,TRBJ2-3,TRBV7-3,CASSRNSPDTQYF,TGTGCCAGCAGCAGAAATAGCCCAGATACGCAGTATTTT
TRBD2,once,TRBJ2-7,TRBV5-1,CASSLFPSGGTYEQYF,TGCGCCAGCAGCTTGTTCCCTAGCGGGGGCACCTACGAGCAGTACTTC
TRBD1,-,TRBJ2-5,TRBV7-6,CASSPDRALETQYF,TGTGCCAGCAGCCCGGACAGGGCTCTGGAGACCCAGTACTTC
-,once,TRBJ1-2,TRBV28,CASSPRSRSYRNFFYGYTF,TGTGCCAGCAGTCCTCGATCCAGATCGTACAGAAATTTTTTCTATGGCTACACCTTC
TRBD2,-,TRBJ2-1,TRBV7-9,CASSPSGGGNEQFF,TGTGCCAGCAGCCCGAGTGGGGGGGGCAATGAGCAGTTCTTC
TRBD1,-,TRBJ1-5,TRBV5-8,CASSQTGANQPQHF,TGTGCCAGCAGCCAAACAGGGGCGAATCAGCCCCAGCATTTT
TRBD1,-,TRBJ1-2,TRBV4-3,CASSQDVTGSLDYGYTF,TGCGCCAGCAGCCAAGATGTGACAGGGTCCTTAGACTATGGCTACACCTTC
-,many,TRBJ1-1,TRBV30,CAWSPDRSQAFF,TGTGCCTGGAGCCCCGACAGGAGCCAAGCTTTCTTT
-,once,TRBJ2-4,TRBV11-3,CASSLSGKNIQYF,TGTGCCAGCAGCTTATCGGGGAAAAACATTCAGTACTTC